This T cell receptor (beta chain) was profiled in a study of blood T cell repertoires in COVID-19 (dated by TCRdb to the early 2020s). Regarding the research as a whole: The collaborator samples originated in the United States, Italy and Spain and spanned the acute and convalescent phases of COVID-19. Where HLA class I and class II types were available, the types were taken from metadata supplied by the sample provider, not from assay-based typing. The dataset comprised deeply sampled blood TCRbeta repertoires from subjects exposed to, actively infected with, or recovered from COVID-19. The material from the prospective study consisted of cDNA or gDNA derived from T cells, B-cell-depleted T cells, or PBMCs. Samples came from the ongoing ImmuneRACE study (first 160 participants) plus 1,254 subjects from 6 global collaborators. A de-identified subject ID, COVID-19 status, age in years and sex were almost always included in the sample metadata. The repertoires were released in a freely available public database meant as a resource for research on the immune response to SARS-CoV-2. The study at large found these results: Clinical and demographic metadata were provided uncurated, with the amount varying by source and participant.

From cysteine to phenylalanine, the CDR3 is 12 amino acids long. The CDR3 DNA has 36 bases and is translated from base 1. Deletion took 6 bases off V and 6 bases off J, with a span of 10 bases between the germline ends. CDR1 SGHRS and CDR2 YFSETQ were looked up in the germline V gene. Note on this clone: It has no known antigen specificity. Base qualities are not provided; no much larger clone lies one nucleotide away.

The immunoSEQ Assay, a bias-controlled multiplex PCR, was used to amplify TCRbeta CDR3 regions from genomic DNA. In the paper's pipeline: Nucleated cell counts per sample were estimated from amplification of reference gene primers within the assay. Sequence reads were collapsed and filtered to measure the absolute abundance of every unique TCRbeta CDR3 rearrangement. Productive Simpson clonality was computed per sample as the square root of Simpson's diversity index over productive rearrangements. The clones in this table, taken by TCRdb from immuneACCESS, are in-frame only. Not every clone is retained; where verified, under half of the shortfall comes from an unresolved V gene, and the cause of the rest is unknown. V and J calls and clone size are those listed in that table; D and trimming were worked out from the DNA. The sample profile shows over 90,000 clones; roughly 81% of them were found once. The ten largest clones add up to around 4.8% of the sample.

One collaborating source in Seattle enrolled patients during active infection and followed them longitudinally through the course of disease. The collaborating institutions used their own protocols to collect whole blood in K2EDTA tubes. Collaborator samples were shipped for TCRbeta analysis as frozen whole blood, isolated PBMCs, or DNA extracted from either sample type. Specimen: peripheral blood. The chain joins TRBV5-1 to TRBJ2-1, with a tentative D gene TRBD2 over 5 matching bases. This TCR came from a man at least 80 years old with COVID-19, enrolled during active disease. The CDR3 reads CASTREGNEQFF. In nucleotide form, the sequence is TGCGCCAGCACAAGAGAGGGCAATGAGCAGTTCTTC.